This passage covers 9 T cell receptor beta chains from one sample sequenced in a study of blood T cell repertoires in COVID-19. This table comes from immunoSEQ multiplex PCR, and its TCRdb copy is limited to in-frame clones, with some not included. The table records a few hundred thousand clones, 88% of them present only once. Sample: PBMCs or T cells enriched from blood (not recorded which). The receptors here all came from a woman aged 18 to 35 who had recovered from COVID-19.

V and J are TRBV30 and TRBJ1-1, with TRBD1 identical over 7 bases. Germline values: CDR1 GTSNPN, CDR2 SVGIG (reference sequence). The CDR3 covers 12 residues. With 5 bases clipped from V and 6 bases from J, the junction kept 6 bases outside the gene matches. CDR3 sequence reads: CAWDRDKAEAFF. The CDR3 DNA reads TGTGCCTGGGACAGGGATAAGGCTGAAGCTTTCTTT. The full variable domain, completed using reference TRBV30 and TRBJ1-1, is SQTIHQWPATLVQPVGSPLSLECTVEGTSNPNLYWYRQAAGRGLQLLFYSVGIGQISSEVPQNLSASRPQDRQFILSSKKLLLSDSGFYLCAWDRDKAEAFFGQGTRLTVV.

Of note for this clone: Since no conserved phenylalanine or tryptophan closes the CDR3, a read error is the likely cause. Because the CDR3's place on the DNA is in doubt, the DNA is left out and the CDR3 is given as listed by TCRdb. The chain couples TRBV5-1 to TRBJ2-7; TRBD1 is the table's D call, not checked against the DNA. From germline, CDR1 is SGHRS and CDR2 YFSETQ. The CDR3 numbers 8 amino acids, ends counted. This CDR3 reads CASSLWPS.

The V gene is TRBV5-5, the J gene TRBJ1-1, with a weak D call TRBD1 (5 bases). Germline CDR1 is SGHKS and CDR2 is YYEKEE (reference sequence). V was trimmed by 1 base and J by 5 bases, leaving 27 bases between them. The CDR3 loop spans 19 amino acids. CDR3 in amino acids: CASSLLGGRVSPVRTEAFF. The CDR3, as DNA: TGTGCCAGCAGCTTGCTTGGCGGCAGGGTTTCTCCGGTGAGAACTGAAGCTTTCTTT.

This chain joins TRBV4-1 and TRBJ2-5, with D unresolved. This CDR3 has 13 amino acids. The germline gives CDR1 MGHRA, CDR2 YSYEKL. V was trimmed by 0 bases and J by 5 bases, leaving 7 bases between them. This CDR3 reads CASSQDILETQYF. The CDR3 DNA is TGCGCCAGCAGCCAAGATATATTGGAGACCCAGTACTTC.

The genes are TRBV11-3 and TRBJ1-5; 8 bases align to TRBD1. Germline trimming cut 10 bases from V and 5 bases from J; bases unmatched to any gene: 7. Germline V gives CDR1 SGHNT, CDR2 YENEEA. The CDR3 is 13 amino acids. The CDR3 DNA reads TGTGCCACCGCCGGACAGGGCCATCAGCCCCAGCATTTT. Amino acids: CATAGQGHQPQHF.

CDR3: CASSQDLRNTEAFF. The CDR3 bases are TGTGCCAGCAGCCAAGATCTCAGGAACACTGAAGCTTTCTTT. V usage is TRBV4-2 and J usage is TRBJ1-1; no firm D call. The CDR3 length is 14 residues. The V end lost 0 bases, the J end lost 1 base, and 6 bases lay between the germline ends. Per the germline V gene, CDR1 is LGHNA and CDR2 is YNFKEQ.

This chain connects TRBV6-5 to TRBJ1-6; tentatively, D is TRBD1 (6 bases). Germline assignment: CDR1 MNHEY and CDR2 SVGAGI. V was shortened by 2 bases and J by 9 bases, with 8 bases between the two germline ends. This CDR3 has 13 amino acids. The CDR3 here is CASSYGQTSPLHF. For the CDR3, the DNA is TGTGCCAGCAGTTACGGACAGACTTCACCCCTCCACTTT.

The chain employs TRBV25-1 and TRBJ1-1, with TRBD1 as a possible D gene (6 bases). Germline-derived CDR1 and CDR2 are MGHDK and SYGVNS. Trimming took 6 bases from V and 1 from J, leaving 12 bases between them. There are 14 residues in the CDR3. This CDR3 is CASSGDTPNTEAFF. The CDR3 DNA is TGTGCCAGCAGCGGGGACACTCCGAACACTGAAGCTTTCTTT.

This clone was recorded once. CDR3 in DNA: TGTGCCAGCAGCACCCATCTAGGCGTCAACAATGAGCAGTTCTTC. Encoded protein: CASSTHLGVNNEQFF. V and J are TRBV4-2 and TRBJ2-1, with no clear D. This CDR3 is built from 15 residues. V gave up 5 bases and J gave up 5 bases, with 16 bases separating them. Per the germline V gene, CDR1 is LGHNA and CDR2 is YNFKEQ.